This TCR beta chain was captured by sequencing in a study of blood T cell repertoires in COVID-19. Looking at the study overall: Samples representing acute and convalescent COVID-19 were sourced from the United States, Italy and Spain. In each case, the material was cDNA or gDNA derived from T cells, B-cell-depleted T cells, or PBMCs.

This CDR3 has 17 amino acids. Trimming shortened V by 1 base and J by 2 bases, and 15 bases separated the two germline ends. Germline assignment: CDR1 SGHVS and CDR2 FNYEAQ. Per the original data handling: Researchers report that nucleated cell counts were estimated from reference gene primer amplification. Only in-frame clones appear in the TCRdb table, and some are missing; sequencing was by immunoSEQ multiplex PCR. V and J calls and clone size come straight from that table; D and trimming were deduced from the DNA. The sample includes a few hundred thousand clones, approximately 87% of them seen just once.

The chain is built from TRBV7-6 and TRBJ2-1, with TRBD1 as a possible D gene (6 bases). The sample comprised peripheral blood. This receptor was obtained from a woman between 50 and 59 years old who had recovered from COVID-19. CDR3 nucleotides: TGTGCCAGCAGCTTAGTTTCTTCAGGGGCTACCTACAATGAGCAGTTCTTC. This codes for CASSLVSSGATYNEQFF.